This T cell receptor beta chain was sequenced for a study of Ad26.COV2.S vaccination and SARS-CoV-2 variants. In the study overall: Sample donor was a member of the COV1001 Ad26.COV2.S trial arm. Intramuscular Ad26.COV2.S doses were given once or twice, 56 days apart.

The study's findings and limits: Placebo recipients showed lower spike-specific TCR breadth than vaccinees.

As concerns this clone: Its target is not known.

Data came from immunoSEQ multiplex PCR; TCRdb stores just in-frame clones and leaves some out. The table records roughly 400,000 clones, less than 95% of them present only once. Indicated treatment: about 20 received Ad26.COV2.S at low or high dose, single or two shots; roughly 5 received placebo; per-sample allocation not given. At day 63 after the first vaccine or placebo injection, samples were drawn. The length of the CDR3 is 15 residues. Unmatched junction bases numbered 5, after V lost 2 bases and J lost 3 bases. Germline CDR1 and CDR2: SGHRS and YFSETQ. The sequenced sample was peripheral blood, obtained in a trial of Ad26.COV2.S vaccine versus placebo. The chain links TRBV5-1 to TRBJ1-5; 7 bases agree with TRBD1. This sequence originates from a person between 18 and 65 years old who received the Ad26.COV2.S COVID-19 vaccine or a placebo. The CDR3 DNA is TGCGCCAGCAGCTTAGCAGGGGGGCCCAATCAGCCCCAGCATTTT. It specifies CASSLAGGPNQPQHF.